This T cell receptor beta chain was sequenced during a study of blood T cell repertoires in COVID-19. Study in general: In each case, the material was cDNA or gDNA derived from T cells, B-cell-depleted T cells, or PBMCs.

Profiling relied on immunoSEQ multiplex PCR, and the TCRdb table lists in-frame clones only, not all of them. Of some 240,000 clones listed, around 86% are singletons. Germline V lookup: CDR1 GTSNPN, CDR2 SVGIG (reference sequence). Trimming removed 1 base from V and 10 bases from J; junction bases left unmatched: 6. This CDR3 has 12 amino acids. Sequenced material: peripheral blood. The clonotype originates from a man aged 55 to 69 who had recovered from COVID-19. V is TRBV30 and J is TRBJ1-1; TRBD1 matches 7 bases. The CDR3 bases are TGTGCCTGGAGTGAGACAGGGTCCGGAGCTTTCTTT. Protein sequence: CAWSETGSGAFF.